This T cell receptor beta chain was identified in a study of human T cells and chemical hapten exposure. Study in general: Patients additionally received therapeutic doses of diphenylcyclopropenone on the scalp once a week, and this continued throughout the roughly 25-week study.

This clonotype has ten or more counts. Using its own MiXCR run on the RACE reads, TCRdb lists one record per CDR3 protein. The sample has some 42,000 distinct CDR3 sequences; just under 9% are singletons. Time point specified: patch test 2, 6 weeks after DPC sensitization. Indicated treatment: therapeutic diphenylcyclopropenone sensitization with weekly scalp DPC. This specimen consisted of whole blood, obtained in connection with sensitization to the hapten diphenylcyclopropenone (DPC). The clonotype originates from a woman in her thirties or forties with alopecia areata. Some clones in this sample may be carry-over from other donors' samples.

CDR3 sequence: CASKEAWNTEAFF. The DNA for the CDR3 is TGTGCCAGCAAGGAGGCTTGGAACACTGAAGCTTTCTTT. The chain uses TRBV6-1 and TRBJ1-1; no clear D gene. The CDR3 runs 13 residues. The V gene lost 7 bases and the J gene lost 1 base, with 10 bases spanning the gap. Germline CDR1 is MNHNS and CDR2 is SASEGT.